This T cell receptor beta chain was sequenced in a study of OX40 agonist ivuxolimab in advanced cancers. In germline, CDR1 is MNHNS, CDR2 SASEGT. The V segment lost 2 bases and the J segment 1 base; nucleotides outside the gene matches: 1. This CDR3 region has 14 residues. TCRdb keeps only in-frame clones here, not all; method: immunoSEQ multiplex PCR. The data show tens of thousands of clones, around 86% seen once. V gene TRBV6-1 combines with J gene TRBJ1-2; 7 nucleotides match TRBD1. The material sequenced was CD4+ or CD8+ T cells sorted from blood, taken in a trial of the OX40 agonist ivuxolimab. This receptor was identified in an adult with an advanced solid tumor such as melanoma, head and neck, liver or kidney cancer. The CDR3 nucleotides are TGTGCCAGCAGTGAACGGGACAGTAACTATGGCTACACCTTC. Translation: CASSERDSNYGYTF.